Below are 10 T cell receptor beta chains sequenced from a single sample in a study of T cell responses to AZD1222 COVID-19 vaccine. Method: immunoSEQ multiplex PCR; TCRdb's copy keeps in-frame clones and lacks some. The table lists 130,000 or so clones, roughly nine tenths of them singletons. Material: peripheral blood, obtained on day 0 of AZD1222 vaccination. Receptors were obtained from an adult in good health.

This rearrangement joins TRBV4-1 to TRBJ2-5; a possible D gene is TRBD1 (5 bases). The CDR3 loop spans 14 amino acids. The V and J ends lost 1 base and 1 base respectively, with 7 bases between them. The germline CDR1 and CDR2 sequences are MGHRA and YSYEKL. The CDR3 DNA reads TGCGCCAGCAGCCAAGGAGACAGCCAAGAGACCCAGTACTTC. As protein: CASSQGDSQETQYF.

V usage is TRBV27 and J usage is TRBJ1-5; D may be TRBD1 (6 bases). CDR1 MNHEY and CDR2 SMNVEV come from the germline V gene (reference sequence). With 3 bases removed from V and 0 bases from J, the gap between germline ends came to 18 bases. CDR3 size: 18 residues. The CDR3 DNA is TGTGCCAGCAGTTTCTCCGCCGGGACACACTATAGCAATCAGCCCCAGCATTTT. Translated: CASSFSAGTHYSNQPQHF.

The chain employs TRBV30 and TRBJ2-3; D is ambiguous. CDR3 length: 12 residues. Germline loops: CDR1 GTSNPN, CDR2 SVGIG (reference sequence). Trimming took off 1 base at V and 0 bases at J, with 2 bases between the two ends. CDR3 protein: CAWSGSTDTQYF. CDR3 coding DNA: TGTGCCTGGAGTGGTAGCACAGATACGCAGTATTTT.

The V gene is TRBV5-1, the J gene TRBJ2-5; D not certain. Looked up from germline, CDR1 is SGHRS and CDR2 is YFSETQ. The CDR3 runs 15 residues. The V end lost 0 bases, the J end lost 0 bases, and 9 bases lay between the germline ends. The DNA for the CDR3 is TGCGCCAGCAGCTTGGCGGCCAGGAACCAAGAGACCCAGTACTTC. This codes for CASSLAARNQETQYF.

CDR3: CASSGFRRTNYGYTF. The CDR3 region has the DNA TGTGCCAGCAGCGGCTTTCGACGTACTAACTATGGCTACACCTTC. The chain recombines TRBV25-1 with TRBJ1-2; D call uncertain. Trimming took 6 bases from V and 0 from J, leaving 14 bases between them. The CDR3 totals 15 residues. Germline CDR1 and CDR2: MGHDK and SYGVNS.

V is TRBV11-2 and J is TRBJ2-1; D is unclear. This CDR3 is 15 amino acids long. The V end was cut by 1 base, the J end by 0 bases, with 7 bases between. Germline assignment: CDR1 SGHAT and CDR2 FQNNGV. CDR3 DNA: TGTGCCAGCAGCTTAGTGTGGCGCTCCTACAATGAGCAGTTCTTC. This sequence encodes CASSLVWRSYNEQFF. The full variable domain, rest sourced from reference TRBV11-2 and TRBJ2-1, is EAGVAQSPRYKIIEKRQSVAFWCNPISGHATLYWYQQILGQGPKLLIQFQNNGVVDDSQLPKDRFSAERLKGVDSTLKIQPAKLEDSAVYLCASSLVWRSYNEQFFGPGTRLTVL.

The CDR3 bases are TGTGCCAGCAGCTTCGACAGAGCTAACTATGGCTACACCTTC. It is translated as CASSFDRANYGYTF. The chain carries TRBV7-8 and TRBJ1-2; a possible D gene is TRBD1 (5 bases). Germline V gene lookup returns CDR1 SGHVS and CDR2 FQNEAQ. V lost 3 bases and J lost 0, with 8 bases in between. The CDR3 extends over 14 amino acids.

The rearrangement joins TRBV11-2 to TRBJ1-4; weak D call: TRBD1 (5 bases). Trimming removed 5 bases at V and 5 bases at J, with 15 bases between. The CDR3 covers 15 residues. Germline V lookup: CDR1 SGHAT, CDR2 FQNNGV. The CDR3: CASSLPQDRNEKLFF. The CDR3 coding sequence is TGTGCCAGCAGCCTACCACAGGACCGCAATGAAAAACTGTTTTTT.

V usage is TRBV27 and J usage is TRBJ1-1, with D unclear. The germline V and J ends were trimmed by 9 bases and 2 bases, with 10 bases remaining between them. Germline values: CDR1 MNHEY, CDR2 SMNVEV (reference sequence). This CDR3 spans 12 amino acids. CDR3 bases: TGTGCCAGTAAGGTTTCTAACACTGAAGCTTTCTTT. Its translation: CASKVSNTEAFF.

CDR3 loop: CASSPGNSDSPLHF. CDR3 sequence (DNA): TGCGCCAGCAGCCCCGGTAACTCGGATTCACCCCTCCACTTT. The genes are TRBV5-1 and TRBJ1-6; no clear D. Trimming stripped 4 bases from V and 8 bases from J, with 13 bases between. Germline V gives CDR1 SGHRS, CDR2 YFSETQ. CDR3 length: 14 residues. Variable domain in full (rest from reference TRBV5-1 and TRBJ1-6): KAGVTQTPRYLIKTRGQQVTLSCSPISGHRSVSWYQQTPGQGLQFLFEYFSETQRNKGNFPGRFSGRQFSNSRSEMNVSTLELGDSALYLCASSPGNSDSPLHFGNGTRLTVT.